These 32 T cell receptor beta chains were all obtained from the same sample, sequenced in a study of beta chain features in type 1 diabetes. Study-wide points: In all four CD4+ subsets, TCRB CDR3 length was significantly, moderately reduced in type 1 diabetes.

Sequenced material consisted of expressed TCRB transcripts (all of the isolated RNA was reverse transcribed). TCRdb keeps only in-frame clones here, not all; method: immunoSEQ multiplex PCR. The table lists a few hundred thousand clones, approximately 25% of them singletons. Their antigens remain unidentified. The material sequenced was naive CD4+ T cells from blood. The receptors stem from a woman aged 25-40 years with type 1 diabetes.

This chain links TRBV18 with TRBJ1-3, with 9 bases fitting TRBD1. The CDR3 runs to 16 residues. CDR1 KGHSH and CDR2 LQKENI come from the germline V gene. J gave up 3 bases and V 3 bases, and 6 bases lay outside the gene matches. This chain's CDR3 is CASSPPGQGSGNTIYF. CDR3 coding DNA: TGTGCCAGCTCACCGCCGGGACAGGGAAGTGGAAACACCATATATTTT.

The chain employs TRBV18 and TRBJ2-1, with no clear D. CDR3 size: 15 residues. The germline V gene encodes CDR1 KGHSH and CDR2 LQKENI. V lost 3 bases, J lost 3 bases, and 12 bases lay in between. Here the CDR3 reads CASSPLPSYYNEQFF. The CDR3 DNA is TGTGCCAGCTCACCTCTACCATCTTACTACAATGAGCAGTTCTTC.

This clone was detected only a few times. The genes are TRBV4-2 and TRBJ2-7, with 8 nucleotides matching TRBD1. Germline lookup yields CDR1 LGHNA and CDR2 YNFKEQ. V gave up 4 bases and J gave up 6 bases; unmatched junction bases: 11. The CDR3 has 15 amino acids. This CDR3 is CASSPAKGTGGEQYF. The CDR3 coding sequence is TGTGCCAGCAGCCCCGCAAAAGGGACAGGAGGCGAGCAGTACTTC.

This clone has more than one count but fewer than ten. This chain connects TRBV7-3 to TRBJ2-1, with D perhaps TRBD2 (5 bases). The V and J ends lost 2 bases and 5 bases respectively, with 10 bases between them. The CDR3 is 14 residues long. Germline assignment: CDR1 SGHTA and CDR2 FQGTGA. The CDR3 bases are TGTGCCAGCAGCTTAGTGTTGGGAGACAATGAGCAGTTCTTC. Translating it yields CASSLVLGDNEQFF.

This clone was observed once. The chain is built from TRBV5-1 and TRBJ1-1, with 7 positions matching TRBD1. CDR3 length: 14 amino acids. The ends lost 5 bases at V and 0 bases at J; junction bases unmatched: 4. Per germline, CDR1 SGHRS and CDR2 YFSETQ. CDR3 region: CASRRDSMNTEAFF. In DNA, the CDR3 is TGCGCCAGCAGGAGGGACAGCATGAACACTGAAGCTTTCTTT. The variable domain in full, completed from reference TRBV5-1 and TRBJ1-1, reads KAGVTQTPRYLIKTRGQQVTLSCSPISGHRSVSWYQQTPGQGLQFLFEYFSETQRNKGNFPGRFSGRQFSNSRSEMNVSTLELGDSALYLCASRRDSMNTEAFFGQGTRLTVV.

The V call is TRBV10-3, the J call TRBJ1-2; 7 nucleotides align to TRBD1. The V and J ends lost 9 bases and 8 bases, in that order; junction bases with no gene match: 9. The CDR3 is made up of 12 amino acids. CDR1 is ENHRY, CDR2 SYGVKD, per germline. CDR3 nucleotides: TGTGCCATACGTTCACAGGGGATCGGCTACACCTTC. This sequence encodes CAIRSQGIGYTF.

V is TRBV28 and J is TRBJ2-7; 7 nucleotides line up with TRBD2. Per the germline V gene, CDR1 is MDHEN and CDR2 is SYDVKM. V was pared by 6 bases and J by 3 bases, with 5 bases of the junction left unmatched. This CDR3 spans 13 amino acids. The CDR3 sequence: CASRLWEGYEQYF. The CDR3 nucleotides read TGTGCCAGCAGACTCTGGGAGGGCTACGAGCAGTACTTC.

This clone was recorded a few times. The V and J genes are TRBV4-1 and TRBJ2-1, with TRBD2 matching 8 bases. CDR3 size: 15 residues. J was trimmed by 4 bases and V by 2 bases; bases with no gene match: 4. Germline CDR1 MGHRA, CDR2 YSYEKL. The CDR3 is CASSQPTSVYNEQFF. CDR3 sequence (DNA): TGCGCCAGCAGCCAACCGACTAGCGTATACAATGAGCAGTTCTTC.

This CDR3 reads CASSSASGNYEQFF. DNA for the CDR3: TGTGCCAGCAGCTCGGCTAGCGGGAACTATGAGCAGTTCTTC. V is TRBV5-4 and J is TRBJ2-1; 9 bases are a match to TRBD2. Germline CDR1 is SGHNT and CDR2 is YYREEE (reference sequence). The CDR3 has 14 residues. V trimming: 3 bases; J trimming: 8 bases; junction bases outside the gene matches: 6.

CDR3 DNA: TGCGCCAGCAGCTCAAACTCATGGAACACTGAAGCTTTCTTT. It encodes CASSSNSWNTEAFF. The rearrangement uses TRBV5-1 and TRBJ1-1; D is undetermined. Germline V gives CDR1 SGHRS, CDR2 YFSETQ. Trimming cost V 3 bases and J 1 base, with 10 bases left between them. The CDR3 contains 14 residues.

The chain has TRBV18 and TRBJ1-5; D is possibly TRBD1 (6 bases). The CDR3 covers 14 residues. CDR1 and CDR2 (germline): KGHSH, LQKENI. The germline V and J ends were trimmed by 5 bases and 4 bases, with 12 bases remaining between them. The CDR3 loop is CASSEQGDNQPQHF. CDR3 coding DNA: TGTGCCAGCTCAGAACAGGGAGATAATCAGCCCCAGCATTTT.

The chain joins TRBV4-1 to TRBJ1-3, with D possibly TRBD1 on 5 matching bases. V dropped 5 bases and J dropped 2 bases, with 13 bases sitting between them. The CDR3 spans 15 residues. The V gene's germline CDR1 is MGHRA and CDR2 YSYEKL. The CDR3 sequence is CASSMVLGPGNTIYF. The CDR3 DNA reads TGCGCCAGCAGCATGGTTCTGGGGCCTGGAAACACCATATATTTT.

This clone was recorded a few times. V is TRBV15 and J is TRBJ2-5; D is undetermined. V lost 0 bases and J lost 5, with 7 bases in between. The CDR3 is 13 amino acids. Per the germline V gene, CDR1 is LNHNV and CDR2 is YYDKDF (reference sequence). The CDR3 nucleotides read TGTGCCACCAGCAGAGACCTTTCCGAGACCCAGTACTTC. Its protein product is CATSRDLSETQYF. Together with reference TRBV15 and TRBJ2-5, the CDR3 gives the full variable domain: DAMVIQNPRYQVTQFGKPVTLSCSQTLNHNVMYWYQQKSSQAPKLLFHYYDKDFNNEADTPDNFQSRRPNTSFCFLDIRSPGLGDTAMYLCATSRDLSETQYFGPGTRLLVL.

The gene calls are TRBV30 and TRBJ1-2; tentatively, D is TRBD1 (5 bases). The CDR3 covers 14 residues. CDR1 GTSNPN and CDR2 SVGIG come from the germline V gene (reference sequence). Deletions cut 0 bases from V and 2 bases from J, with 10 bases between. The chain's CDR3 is CAWSVSGGNYGYTF. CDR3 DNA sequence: TGTGCCTGGAGTGTATCGGGGGGGAACTATGGCTACACCTTC.

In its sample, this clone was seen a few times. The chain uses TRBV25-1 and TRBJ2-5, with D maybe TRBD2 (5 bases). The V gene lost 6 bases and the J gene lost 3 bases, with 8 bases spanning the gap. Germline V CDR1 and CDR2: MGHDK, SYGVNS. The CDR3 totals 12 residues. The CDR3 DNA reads TGTGCCAGCAGATTGAGGGAAGAGACCCAGTACTTC. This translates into CASRLREETQYF. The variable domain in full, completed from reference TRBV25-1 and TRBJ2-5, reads EADIYQTPRYLVIGTGKKITLECSQTMGHDKMYWYQQDPGMELHLIHYSYGVNSTEKGDLSSESTVSRIRTEHFPLTLESARPSHTSQYLCASRLREETQYFGPGTRLLVL.

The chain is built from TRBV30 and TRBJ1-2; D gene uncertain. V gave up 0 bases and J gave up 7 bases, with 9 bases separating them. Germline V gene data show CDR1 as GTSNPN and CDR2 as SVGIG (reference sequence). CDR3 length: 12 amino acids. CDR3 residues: CAWSVLSGGYTF. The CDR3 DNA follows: TGTGCCTGGAGTGTACTTTCCGGTGGCTACACCTTC.

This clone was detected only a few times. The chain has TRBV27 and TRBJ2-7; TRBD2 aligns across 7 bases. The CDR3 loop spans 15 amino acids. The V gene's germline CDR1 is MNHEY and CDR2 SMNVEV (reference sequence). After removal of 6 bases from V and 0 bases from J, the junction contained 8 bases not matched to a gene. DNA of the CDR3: TGTGCCAGCAGCCAATGGGGCGGGAGCTCCTACGAGCAGTACTTC. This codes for CASSQWGGSSYEQYF.

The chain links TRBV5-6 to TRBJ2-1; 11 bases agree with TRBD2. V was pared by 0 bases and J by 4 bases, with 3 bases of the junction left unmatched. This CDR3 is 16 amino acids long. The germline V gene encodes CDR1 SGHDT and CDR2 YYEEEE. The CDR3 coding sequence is TGTGCCAGCAGCTTGGACAGGACTAGCGGGTACAATGAGCAGTTCTTC. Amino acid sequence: CASSLDRTSGYNEQFF.

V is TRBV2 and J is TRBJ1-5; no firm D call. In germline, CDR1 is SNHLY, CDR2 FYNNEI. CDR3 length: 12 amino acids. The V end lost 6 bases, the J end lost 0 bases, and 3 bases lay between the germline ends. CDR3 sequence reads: CASSNSNQPQHF. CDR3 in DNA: TGTGCCAGCAGCAATAGCAATCAGCCCCAGCATTTT.

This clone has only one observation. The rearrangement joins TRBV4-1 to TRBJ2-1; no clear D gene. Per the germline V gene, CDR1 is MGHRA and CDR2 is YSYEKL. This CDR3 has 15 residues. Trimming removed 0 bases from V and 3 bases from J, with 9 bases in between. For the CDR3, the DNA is TGCGCCAGCAGCCAAGATCCTAGTAGCTACAATGAGCAGTTCTTC. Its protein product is CASSQDPSSYNEQFF.

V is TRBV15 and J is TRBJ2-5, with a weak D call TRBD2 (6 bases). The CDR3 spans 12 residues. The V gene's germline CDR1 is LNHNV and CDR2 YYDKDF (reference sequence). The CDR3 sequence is CAAGIMRETQYF. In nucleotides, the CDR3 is TGTGCGGCGGGGATTATGCGAGAGACCCAGTACTTC. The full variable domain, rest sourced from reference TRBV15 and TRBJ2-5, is DAMVIQNPRYQVTQFGKPVTLSCSQTLNHNVMYWYQQKSSQAPKLLFHYYDKDFNNEADTPDNFQSRRPNTSFCFLDIRSPGLGDTAMYLCAAGIMRETQYFGPGTRLLVL.

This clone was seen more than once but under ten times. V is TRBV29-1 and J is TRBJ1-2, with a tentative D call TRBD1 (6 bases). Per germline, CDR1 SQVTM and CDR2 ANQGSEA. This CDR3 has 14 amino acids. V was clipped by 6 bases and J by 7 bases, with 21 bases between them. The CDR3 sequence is CSVAMTRGERGYTF. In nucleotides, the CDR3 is TGCAGCGTCGCGATGACCAGGGGCGAGCGTGGCTACACCTTC.

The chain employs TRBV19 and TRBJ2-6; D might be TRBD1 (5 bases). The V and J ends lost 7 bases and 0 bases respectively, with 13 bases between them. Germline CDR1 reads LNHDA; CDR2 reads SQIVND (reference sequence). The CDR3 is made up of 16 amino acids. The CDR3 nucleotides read TGTGCCAGTATAGGGGTCCTTCGCTCTGGGGCCAACGTCCTGACTTTC. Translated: CASIGVLRSGANVLTF.

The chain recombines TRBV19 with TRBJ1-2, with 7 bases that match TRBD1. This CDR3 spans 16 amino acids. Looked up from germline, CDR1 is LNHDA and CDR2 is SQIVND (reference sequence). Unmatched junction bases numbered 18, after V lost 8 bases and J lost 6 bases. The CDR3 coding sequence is TGTGCCAGTTGGTCCCCGGGACAGCGCTTTGGGGATGGCTACACCTTC. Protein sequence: CASWSPGQRFGDGYTF.

The DNA of the CDR3 is TGCGCCAGCAGCCCAGGACTAGTAGCGGCCTACGAGCAGTACTTC. This sequence encodes CASSPGLVAAYEQYF. J is TRBJ2-7 and V is TRBV4-1, with 7 bases aligning to TRBD2. This CDR3 is 15 amino acids long. V lost 4 bases to trimming and J lost 2 bases; unmatched junction nucleotides: 8. Looked up from germline, CDR1 is MGHRA and CDR2 is YSYEKL.

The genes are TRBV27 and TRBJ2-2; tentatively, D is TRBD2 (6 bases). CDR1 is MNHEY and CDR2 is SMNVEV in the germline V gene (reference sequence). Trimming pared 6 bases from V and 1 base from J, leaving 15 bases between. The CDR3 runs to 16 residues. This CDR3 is CASSWDGTENTGELFF. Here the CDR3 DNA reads TGTGCCAGCAGCTGGGACGGGACTGAGAACACCGGGGAGCTGTTTTTT.

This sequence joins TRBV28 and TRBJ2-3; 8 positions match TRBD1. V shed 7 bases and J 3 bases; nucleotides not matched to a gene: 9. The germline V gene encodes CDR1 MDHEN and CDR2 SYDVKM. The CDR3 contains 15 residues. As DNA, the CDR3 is TGTGCCAGCACCGCCCCGGGACAGGCTACAGATACGCAGTATTTT. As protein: CASTAPGQATDTQYF.

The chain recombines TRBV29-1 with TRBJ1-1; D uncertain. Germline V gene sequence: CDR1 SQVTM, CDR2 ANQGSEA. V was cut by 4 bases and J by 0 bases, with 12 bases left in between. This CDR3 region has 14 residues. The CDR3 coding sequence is TGCAGCGTTGTTATAGCCAACATGAACACTGAAGCTTTCTTT. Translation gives CSVVIANMNTEAFF. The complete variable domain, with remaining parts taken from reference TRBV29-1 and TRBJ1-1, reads SAVISQKPSRDICQRGTSLTIQCQVDSQVTMMFWYRQQPGQSLTLIATANQGSEATYESGFVIDKFPISRPNLTFSTLTVSNMSPEDSSIYLCSVVIANMNTEAFFGQGTRLTVV.

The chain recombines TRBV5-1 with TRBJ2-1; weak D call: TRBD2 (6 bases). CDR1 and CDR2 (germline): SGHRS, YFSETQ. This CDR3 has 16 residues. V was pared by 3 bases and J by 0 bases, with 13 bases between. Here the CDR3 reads CASSWRAGSSYNEQFF. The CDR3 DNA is TGCGCCAGCAGCTGGAGGGCAGGGAGCTCCTACAATGAGCAGTTCTTC. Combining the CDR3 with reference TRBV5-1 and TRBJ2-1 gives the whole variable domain KAGVTQTPRYLIKTRGQQVTLSCSPISGHRSVSWYQQTPGQGLQFLFEYFSETQRNKGNFPGRFSGRQFSNSRSEMNVSTLELGDSALYLCASSWRAGSSYNEQFFGPGTRLTVL.

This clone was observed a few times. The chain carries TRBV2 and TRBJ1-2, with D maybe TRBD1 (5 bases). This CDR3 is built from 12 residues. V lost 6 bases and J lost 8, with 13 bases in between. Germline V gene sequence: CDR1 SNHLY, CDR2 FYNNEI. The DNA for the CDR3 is TGTGCCAGCAGCGCGGCAGGGCGAGGCTACACCTTC. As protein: CASSAAGRGYTF.

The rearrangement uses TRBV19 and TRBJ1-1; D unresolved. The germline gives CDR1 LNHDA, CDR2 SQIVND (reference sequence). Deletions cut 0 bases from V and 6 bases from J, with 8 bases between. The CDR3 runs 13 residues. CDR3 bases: TGTGCCAGTAGTATAGATCTCGGTTCTGAAGCTTTCTTT. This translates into CASSIDLGSEAFF.

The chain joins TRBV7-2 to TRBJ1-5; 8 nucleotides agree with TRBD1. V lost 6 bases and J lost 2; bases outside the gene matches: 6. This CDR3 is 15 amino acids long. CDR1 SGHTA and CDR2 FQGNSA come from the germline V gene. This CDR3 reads CASRWTGIGNQPQHF. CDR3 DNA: TGTGCCAGCAGATGGACAGGGATTGGCAATCAGCCCCAGCATTTT.